A selection of T cell receptor beta chains follows, all from one sample in a study of shared clonotypes between healthy human individuals. TCRdb keeps only in-frame clones here, not all; method: immunoSEQ multiplex PCR. The sample has millions of clones, around nine tenths seen once. Sequences were obtained from naive CD4+ T cells sorted from blood. The origin of the receptors is a man aged 18 to 29 in good health. Each CDR3 is given with its conserved first and last residue. Fields, in order: D gene, clone size, V gene, J gene, CDR3 DNA, CDR3 protein. The D gene is left open where the match is weak. Some rows have no size entry. The others give once, few or many, or a class for an expanded clone.

>.|.|TRBV30|TRBJ1-3
TGTGCCTGGACTAGACCCACGGGGGGAAACACCATATATTTT
CAWTRPTGGNTIYF
>.|.|TRBV9|TRBJ1-3
TGTGCCAGCAGCGTAGCACAGACTCCTCGAAACACCATATATTTT
CASSVAQTPRNTIYF
>.|.|TRBV18|TRBJ2-1
TGTGCCAGCTCACCACGCATAGGGCAGAATGAGCAGTTCTTC
CASSPRIGQNEQFF
>TRBD2|once|TRBV5-4|TRBJ2-3
TGTGCCAGCAGCTCGACGCCGGGACTAGAGGCGGATACGCAGTATTTT
CASSSTPGLEADTQYF
>TRBD1|.|TRBV18|TRBJ1-1
TGTGCCAGCTCTCCCCAGGGGGGCACTGAAGCTTTCTTT
CASSPQGGTEAFF
>.|.|TRBV4-1|TRBJ2-2
TGCGCCAGCAGCCAACCAAAGGTGACCGGGGAGCTGTTTTTT
CASSQPKVTGELFF
>.|.|TRBV10-2|TRBJ2-7
TGCGCCAGCAGGCGGGACGGGTACGAGCAGTACTTC
CASRRDGYEQYF
>TRBD1|.|TRBV6-1|TRBJ2-7
TGTGCCAGCCTGACTTGGACAGGCTCCTACGAGCAGTACTTC
CASLTWTGSYEQYF
>.|.|TRBV6-6|TRBJ2-2
TGTGCCAGCAGCGGTCGGGGGTCGTACACCGGGGAGCTGTTTTTT
CASSGRGSYTGELFF
>.|.|TRBV19|TRBJ2-1
TGTGCCAGTAGTACCTCGGACAACTCCTACAATGAGCAGTTCTTC
CASSTSDNSYNEQFF
>TRBD1|.|TRBV6-7|TRBJ1-3
TGTGCCAGCAGTCGAGGGGCAAGGGGGCAACGGTTGTTTGGAAACACCATATATTTT
CASSRGARGQRLFGNTIYF